A single sample is the source of the 26 T cell receptor beta chains below, sequenced in a study of CD8+ T cells in alopecia areata. RNA extraction was followed by reverse transcription into cDNA, which acted as the sequencing template. Only in-frame clones appear in the TCRdb table, and some are missing; sequencing was by immunoSEQ multiplex PCR. The table shows 90,000 to 150,000 clones, with about half occurring only once. Treatment reported: oral pan-JAK inhibitor, 5-10 mg twice daily. The sequencing used CD4+ T cells sorted from blood, collected at week 4, from a patient treated with tofacitinib. The receptors stem from a human donor with alopecia areata.

The chain couples TRBV2 to TRBJ2-1; D is undetermined. The length of the CDR3 is 14 residues. Trimming shortened V by 8 bases and J by 2 bases, and 13 bases separated the two germline ends. Germline V CDR1 and CDR2: SNHLY, FYNNEI. The CDR3 loop is CASRRRETYNEQFF. DNA of the CDR3: TGTGCCAGCCGCCGTCGAGAAACCTACAATGAGCAGTTCTTC.

Only a few counts were recorded for this clone. This CDR3 reads CASSLTGAGRAFF. CDR3 DNA: TGTGCCAGCAGCTTAACCGGGGCGGGCAGAGCTTTCTTT. The chain employs TRBV7-3 and TRBJ1-1, with D possibly being TRBD1 (5 bases). With 0 bases removed from V and 10 bases from J, the gap between germline ends came to 12 bases. The CDR3 covers 13 residues. Germline assignment: CDR1 SGHTA and CDR2 FQGTGA.

This chain joins TRBV18 and TRBJ1-1, with a weak D call TRBD1 (5 bases). The CDR3 contains 17 residues. Germline assignment: CDR1 KGHSH and CDR2 LQKENI. V was shortened by 0 bases and J by 5 bases, with 19 bases between the two germline ends. CDR3 sequence: CASSPPIGGGVQTEAFF. DNA of the CDR3: TGTGCCAGCTCACCACCGATCGGGGGTGGGGTCCAGACTGAAGCTTTCTTT. The full variable domain, rest sourced from reference TRBV18 and TRBJ1-1, is NAGVMQNPRHLVRRRGQEARLRCSPMKGHSHVYWYRQLPEEGLKFMVYLQKENIIDESGMPKERFSAEFPKEGPSILRIQQVVRGDSAAYFCASSPPIGGGVQTEAFFGQGTRLTVV.

This clone appeared a few times. The rearrangement joins TRBV5-1 to TRBJ1-2; the D is unclear. The V end lost 2 bases, the J end lost 7 bases, and 15 bases lay between the germline ends. CDR1 is SGHRS, CDR2 YFSETQ, per germline. The CDR3 contains 14 residues. The CDR3 loop is CASSFGGSAGGYTF. CDR3 DNA sequence: TGCGCCAGCAGCTTCGGCGGGTCGGCTGGTGGCTACACCTTC.

The rearrangement joins TRBV2 to TRBJ1-1; D unresolved. V lost 8 bases and J 1 base, leaving 11 bases between the germline ends. The CDR3 consists of 13 residues. Germline V CDR1 and CDR2: SNHLY, FYNNEI. CDR3 sequence reads: CASERWQNTEAFF. The CDR3 coding sequence is TGTGCCAGCGAGAGATGGCAGAACACTGAAGCTTTCTTT.

On this clone itself: Additional DNA sequences in this sample encode the identical CDR3. The chain recombines TRBV15 with TRBJ2-7, with 10 nucleotides matching TRBD1. Germline CDR1 is LNHNV and CDR2 is YYDKDF (reference sequence). V lost 3 bases and J lost 2; bases outside the gene matches: 4. The CDR3 extends over 15 amino acids. The chain's CDR3 is CATSRGGQGAYEQYF. The CDR3 region has the DNA TGTGCCACCAGCAGGGGAGGACAGGGGGCCTACGAGCAGTACTTC.

This rearrangement joins TRBV4-1 to TRBJ1-6; D is possibly TRBD1 (5 bases). The germline V gene has CDR1 MGHRA and CDR2 YSYEKL. V was trimmed by 1 base and J by 8 bases, leaving 12 bases between them. The length of the CDR3 is 15 residues. The CDR3, as DNA: TGCGCCAGCAGCCAAGGGGCAGGGAATTATTCACCCCTCCACTTT. It specifies CASSQGAGNYSPLHF.

The chain carries TRBV7-3 and TRBJ1-1; the D gene is possibly TRBD1 (5 bases). The CDR3 loop spans 13 amino acids. Per the germline V gene, CDR1 is SGHTA and CDR2 is FQGTGA. V lost 1 base and J lost 7, with 10 bases in between. CDR3 loop: CASSLNSGSEAFF. CDR3 DNA: TGTGCCAGCAGCTTAAATTCAGGGAGTGAAGCTTTCTTT.

This clone was recorded a few times. The V call is TRBV5-6, the J call TRBJ1-1; D possibly corresponds to TRBD1 (5 bases). Germline assignment: CDR1 SGHDT and CDR2 YYEEEE. The length of the CDR3 is 14 residues. Between the trimmed V and J ends, which lost 1 base and 0 bases, there was a span of 7 bases. CDR3: CASSLNRLNTEAFF. CDR3 in DNA: TGTGCCAGCAGCTTGAACAGGCTGAACACTGAAGCTTTCTTT. Filled out from reference TRBV5-6 and TRBJ1-1, the complete variable domain reads DAGVTQSPTHLIKTRGQQVTLRCSPKSGHDTVSWYQQALGQGPQFIFQYYEEEERQRGNFPDRFSGHQFPNYSSELNVNALLLGDSALYLCASSLNRLNTEAFFGQGTRLTVV.

The chain links TRBV7-9 to TRBJ2-1; D remains unclear. Per the germline V gene, CDR1 is SEHNR and CDR2 is FQNEAQ (reference sequence). This CDR3 region has 12 residues. V dropped 5 bases and J dropped 5 bases, with 7 bases sitting between them. Written as DNA, the CDR3 is TGTGCCAGCAGCGAAATCGACAATGAGCAGTTCTTC. Protein product: CASSEIDNEQFF.

The chain is built from TRBV29-1 and TRBJ1-5; 9 bases line up with TRBD1. Germline V lookup: CDR1 SQVTM, CDR2 ANQGSEA. This CDR3 has 14 amino acids. V trimming: 5 bases; J trimming: 5 bases; junction bases outside the gene matches: 7. Here the CDR3 reads CSVLTGTGHQPQHF. CDR3 nucleotides: TGCAGCGTTCTGACCGGGACAGGGCATCAGCCCCAGCATTTT. Variable domain in full (rest from reference TRBV29-1 and TRBJ1-5): SAVISQKPSRDICQRGTSLTIQCQVDSQVTMMFWYRQQPGQSLTLIATANQGSEATYESGFVIDKFPISRPNLTFSTLTVSNMSPEDSSIYLCSVLTGTGHQPQHFGDGTRLSIL.

This clone has a single count. CDR3: CAWAGGGAAQPQHF. CDR3 nucleotides: TGTGCCTGGGCCGGTGGGGGGGCGGCTCAGCCCCAGCATTTT. This chain connects TRBV30 to TRBJ1-5, with D possibly being TRBD1 (6 bases). Germline loops: CDR1 GTSNPN, CDR2 SVGIG (reference sequence). Trimming cost V 5 bases and J 6 bases, with 17 bases left between them. CDR3 size: 14 residues.

V is TRBV25-1 and J is TRBJ1-1, with D perhaps TRBD1 (6 bases). The CDR3 has 14 amino acids. CDR1 and CDR2 from the germline V gene are MGHDK and SYGVNS. V dropped 6 bases and J dropped 3 bases, with 14 bases sitting between them. The CDR3 DNA is TGTGCCAGCAGGGAGCGGGGGCATGACACTGAAGCTTTCTTT. Translation: CASRERGHDTEAFF.

This rearrangement joins TRBV7-9 to TRBJ2-5; 9 bases fit TRBD2. The CDR3 runs to 15 residues. Germline CDR1 SEHNR, CDR2 FQNEAQ (reference sequence). Trimming took 4 bases from V and 4 from J; bases not matched to a gene: 7. CDR3 protein: CASSSISGSVETQYF. The CDR3 DNA reads TGTGCCAGCAGCTCCATTAGCGGGAGCGTAGAGACCCAGTACTTC.

The chain employs TRBV25-1 and TRBJ2-7, with 12 bases aligning to TRBD2. There are 15 residues in the CDR3. Germline CDR1 reads MGHDK; CDR2 reads SYGVNS. Trimming took 3 bases from V and 3 from J; bases not matched to a gene: 3. CDR3 in amino acids: CASSDASGRDYEQYF. The DNA for the CDR3 is TGTGCCAGCAGTGATGCTAGCGGGAGGGACTACGAGCAGTACTTC.

The chain combines TRBV29-1 with TRBJ2-5; 11 nucleotides align to TRBD1. The CDR3 is made up of 14 amino acids. CDR1 and CDR2 (germline): SQVTM, ANQGSEA. After removal of 7 bases from V and 3 bases from J, the junction contained 7 bases not matched to a gene. The CDR3 DNA is TGCAGCGCCTGGTGGACAGGGGGCGAAGAGACCCAGTACTTC. This codes for CSAWWTGGEETQYF. Supplemented by reference TRBV29-1 and TRBJ2-5, the full variable domain reads SAVISQKPSRDICQRGTSLTIQCQVDSQVTMMFWYRQQPGQSLTLIATANQGSEATYESGFVIDKFPISRPNLTFSTLTVSNMSPEDSSIYLCSAWWTGGEETQYFGPGTRLLVL.

The chain couples TRBV5-1 to TRBJ2-5, with D possibly matching TRBD1 (6 bases). The CDR3 length is 14 residues. Trimming shortened V by 0 bases and J by 1 base, and 7 bases separated the two germline ends. Per the germline V gene, CDR1 is SGHRS and CDR2 is YFSETQ. For the CDR3, the DNA is TGCGCCAGCAGCTTGGGGACAGTCCAAGAGACCCAGTACTTC. Its translation: CASSLGTVQETQYF.

This chain uses TRBV4-1 with TRBJ2-5; weak D call: TRBD2 (5 bases). Trimming stripped 1 base from V and 4 bases from J, with 16 bases between. The CDR3 length is 16 residues. Germline V gene data show CDR1 as MGHRA and CDR2 as YSYEKL. CDR3 residues: CASSQALATLGETQYF. The CDR3 region has the DNA TGCGCCAGCAGCCAAGCCCTAGCAACGCTTGGAGAGACCCAGTACTTC.

The chain employs TRBV6-5 and TRBJ1-2; 11 bases are shared with TRBD1. CDR1 MNHEY and CDR2 SVGAGI come from the germline V gene. Trimming at V came to 6 bases and at J to 6 bases, leaving 3 bases not matched to a gene. This CDR3 is built from 13 residues. CDR3 residues: CASRPGQGDGYTF. DNA for the CDR3: TGTGCCAGCAGGCCGGGACAGGGGGATGGCTACACCTTC.

This clone turned up a few times. V and J are TRBV4-2 and TRBJ2-7, with 8 bases aligning to TRBD1. The length of the CDR3 is 15 residues. V lost 4 bases to trimming and J lost 2 bases; unmatched junction nucleotides: 7. Germline CDR1 reads LGHNA; CDR2 reads YNFKEQ. The CDR3 sequence is CASSLTGDGAYEQYF. The CDR3 region has the DNA TGTGCCAGCAGCCTGACAGGGGATGGGGCCTACGAGCAGTACTTC.

The CDR3 bases are TGTGCCAGCAGCGTATCGACAGCCTCTAATGAAAAACTGTTTTTT. Translated: CASSVSTASNEKLFF. This chain links TRBV7-6 with TRBJ1-4; the D gene is possibly TRBD1 (5 bases). The CDR3 is 15 amino acids. Trimming shortened V by 5 bases and J by 3 bases, and 13 bases separated the two germline ends. CDR1 and CDR2 (germline): SGHVS, FNYEAQ.

The chain combines TRBV29-1 with TRBJ2-7; either TRBD1 or TRBD2 may fit D (5 bases each). V was trimmed by 4 bases and J by 2 bases, leaving 15 bases between them. The CDR3 spans 14 residues. Germline CDR1 reads SQVTM; CDR2 reads ANQGSEA. CDR3 region: CSVVDLRGTYEQYF. The DNA for the CDR3 is TGCAGCGTTGTTGATTTGAGGGGAACCTACGAGCAGTACTTC.

This clone was counted only a few times. The rearrangement links TRBV11-2 to TRBJ2-5, with TRBD2 as a possible D gene (5 bases). Trimming stripped 6 bases from V and 4 bases from J, with 9 bases between. Germline lookup yields CDR1 SGHAT and CDR2 FQNNGV. This CDR3 spans 12 amino acids. The DNA for the CDR3 is TGTGCCAGCAGGGAGGCGGGAGAGACCCAGTACTTC. This codes for CASREAGETQYF.

The chain has TRBV6-6 and TRBJ1-5; 7 positions match TRBD1. The germline gives CDR1 MNHNY, CDR2 SVGAGI (reference sequence). Trimming took 6 bases from V and 4 from J; bases not matched to a gene: 9. This CDR3 spans 15 amino acids. The CDR3 coding sequence is TGTGCCAGCAGCGAGACCGACAGGGCAAATCAGCCCCAGCATTTT. Its protein product is CASSETDRANQPQHF.

V usage is TRBV27 and J usage is TRBJ2-4; no clear D gene. Germline CDR1 MNHEY, CDR2 SMNVEV (reference sequence). V lost 3 bases and J 4 bases, leaving 13 bases between the germline ends. This CDR3 has 15 residues. The CDR3 loop is CASSFLDGTKNIQYF. DNA for the CDR3: TGTGCCAGCAGTTTCCTCGACGGAACAAAAAACATTCAGTACTTC.

The chain uses TRBV9 and TRBJ1-2; D call uncertain. This CDR3 is built from 15 residues. Germline CDR1 reads SGDLS; CDR2 reads YYNGEE. Trimming removed 1 base at V and 5 bases at J, with 15 bases between. For the CDR3, the DNA is TGTGCCAGCAGCGTATCATTAGGACGTCCTTATGGCTACACCTTC. It encodes CASSVSLGRPYGYTF. The full variable domain, its missing parts supplied by reference TRBV9 and TRBJ1-2, is DSGVTQTPKHLITATGQRVTLRCSPRSGDLSVYWYQQSLDQGLQFLIQYYNGEERAKGNILERFSAQQFPDLHSELNLSSLELGDSALYFCASSVSLGRPYGYTFGSGTRLTVV.